The 4 T cell receptor beta chains reported below all come from one sample, sequenced in a study of T cells in women clearing cervical HPV infection. Using immunoSEQ multiplex PCR, the repertoire was profiled, and TCRdb retains in-frame clones only, with some absent. The data show approximately 15,000 clones, and the top ten clones hold roughly 7.2%. Sequencing input: blood buffy coat. The receptors were gathered from a woman aged 18 to 69 with a cervical HPV16 infection that either progressed to CIN3+ or cleared (not recorded which).

On this clone: Coverage ceases 3 residues before the CDR3 finishes, and the germline J gene fills in the end. V and J are TRBV18 and TRBJ2-5; 12 bases are shared with TRBD2. Germline loops: CDR1 KGHSH, CDR2 LQKENI. V shed 4 bases and J 4 bases; nucleotides not matched to a gene: 7. This CDR3 is 16 amino acids long. CDR3 residues: CASSHGLAGIGETQYF. The sequenced CDR3 bases are TGTGCCAGCTCACATGGACTAGCGGGGATTGGAGAGACC.

For this clone: The CDR3 end falls 3 residues outside the read, so it is completed with the germline J gene. The chain carries TRBV9 and TRBJ1-2; tentatively, D is TRBD1 (5 bases). Germline assignment: CDR1 SGDLS and CDR2 YYNGEE. The V gene lost 0 bases and the J gene lost 6 bases, with 9 bases spanning the gap. The CDR3 is 13 amino acids. The CDR3 region is CASSVVSGHGYTF. The CDR3 bases that were read are TGTGCCAGCAGCGTAGTATCAGGGCATGGC.

A note on this clone: The CDR3 end falls 3 residues outside the read, so it is completed with the germline J gene. V and J are TRBV2 and TRBJ1-1; 8 nucleotides line up with TRBD1. Germline V CDR1 and CDR2: SNHLY, FYNNEI. This CDR3 region has 16 residues. Trimming at V came to 4 bases and at J to 5 bases, leaving 12 bases not matched to a gene. This CDR3 is CASSVEAGGATTEAFF. CDR3 bases read: TGTGCCAGCAGTGTCGAGGCAGGGGGCGCGACAACTGAA.

Turning to this clone: The read is 3 residues too short to cover the CDR3 end, so that end is filled in from the germline J gene. The V and J genes are TRBV19 and TRBJ1-2; 9 bases fit TRBD1. This CDR3 comprises 15 residues. CDR1 and CDR2 from the germline V gene are LNHDA and SQIVND (reference sequence). CDR3 DNA, as far as it was read: TGTGCCAGTAGTCTGTCGACAGGGGGGTTGGTCGGC. This encodes CASSLSTGGLVG. The full CDR3 sequence reads CASSLSTGGLVGYTF.